This T cell receptor (beta chain) was sequenced during a study of blood T cell repertoires in COVID-19. The germline V gene has CDR1 LGHDT and CDR2 YNNKEL (reference sequence). The CDR3 has 14 amino acids. V shed 2 bases and J 8 bases; nucleotides not matched to a gene: 5. As originally analysed: The authors estimated nucleated cell counts from reference gene primer amplification. The protocol was immunoSEQ multiplex PCR, while the TCRdb copy is restricted to in-frame clones and leaves out a portion. The V and J calls and clone size were taken over from that table, and D and trimming were inferred from the DNA. The sample lists 100,000 or so clones, 90% to 95% occurring once.

The gene calls are TRBV3-1 (or the pseudogene TRBV3-2) and TRBJ2-4; 8 nucleotides align to TRBD2. Sample: peripheral blood. This receptor was taken from a human donor with active COVID-19. The donor label of this sample is uncertain. In nucleotides, the CDR3 is TGTGCCAGCAGCCAATCGGGGGGGGCTGACATTCAGTACTTC. The encoded protein is CASSQSGGADIQYF.